The following is a TCR beta chain sequence with its context. Some clones are missing from TCRdb's copy, which holds only in-frame ones; the method was immunoSEQ multiplex PCR. The repertoire holds 300,000 to 350,000 clones, with roughly 90% as singletons. The sample belongs to a study of blood T cell repertoires in COVID-19. In the study overall: Collection of acute and convalescent COVID-19 samples took place in the United States, Italy and Spain.

Participants were placed into cohorts based on the clinical history they reported. The material sequenced was PBMCs or T cells enriched from blood (not recorded which). The TCR comes from a woman aged 18-35 years with acute COVID-19.

DNA of the CDR3: TGTGCCAGTAGTACCCGCGGGACAGGGTACGATCAGCCCCAGCATTTT. It codes for CASSTRGTGYDQPQHF. This chain connects TRBV19 to TRBJ1-5, with 9 bases fitting TRBD1. The CDR3 totals 16 residues. The ends lost 4 bases at V and 5 bases at J; junction bases unmatched: 9. Germline CDR1 and CDR2: LNHDA and SQIVND (reference sequence).